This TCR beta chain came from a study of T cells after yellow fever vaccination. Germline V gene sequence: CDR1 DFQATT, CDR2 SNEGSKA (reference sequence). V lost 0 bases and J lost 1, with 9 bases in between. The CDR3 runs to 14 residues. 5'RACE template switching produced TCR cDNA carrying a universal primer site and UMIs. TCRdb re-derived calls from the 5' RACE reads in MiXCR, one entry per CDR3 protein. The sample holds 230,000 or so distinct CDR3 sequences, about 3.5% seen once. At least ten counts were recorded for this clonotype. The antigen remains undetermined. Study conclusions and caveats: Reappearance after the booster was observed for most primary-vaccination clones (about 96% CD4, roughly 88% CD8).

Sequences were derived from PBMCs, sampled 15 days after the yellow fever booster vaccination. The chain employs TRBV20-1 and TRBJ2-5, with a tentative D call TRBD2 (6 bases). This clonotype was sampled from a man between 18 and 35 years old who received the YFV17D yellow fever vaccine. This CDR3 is CSAREVRGQETQYF. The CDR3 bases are TGCAGTGCTAGAGAGGTGCGGGGCCAAGAGACCCAGTACTTC.